This TCR beta chain derives from a study of blood T cells in healthy people across ages. Primed by a sample-barcoded 5' primer and a J-beta primer mix, a second PCR proceeded for about 7 to 12 cycles. TCRdb analysed the 5' RACE reads with MiXCR anew, one entry per CDR3 protein. Of almost 550,000 distinct CDR3 sequences in the sample, around 24% were seen once. In this sample, this clonotype turned up once. One junction end disagrees with the germline gene, perhaps due to a read error. The germline gives CDR1 LNHDA, CDR2 SQIVND (reference sequence). This CDR3 is built from 18 residues. The sample was also linked to a second study, of T cells of mothers and their children.

The V gene is TRBV19, the J gene TRBJ2-7, with 11 nucleotides matching TRBD2. This TCR was sampled from a boy aged 5-17 years in good health. The sequencing input was blood. The CDR3 nucleotides read TGTGCCAGTAGTACCGGACAGGGGACTAGCGGCATGACCTACGGGCAGTACTTC. Amino acid sequence: CASSTGQGTSGMTYGQYF.